This T cell receptor beta chain was obtained from a study of long-term antiretroviral therapy in people with HIV. Study conclusions and caveats: Information on adherence, resistance and therapy changes was unavailable.

The libraries were made with immunoSEQ v3.0 at survey level. Measured with immunoSEQ multiplex PCR; TCRdb has only the in-frame clones, and not every one. The sample includes fewer than 30,000 clones, roughly 80% seen only once; the top ten take about 6%. A note on this clone: What it binds is not known.

The CDR3 length is 15 residues. Trimming at V came to 7 bases and at J to 4 bases, leaving 12 bases not matched to a gene. From germline, CDR1 is SNHLY and CDR2 FYNNEI. V usage is TRBV2 and J usage is TRBJ1-1; the match to TRBD1 covers 7 bases. This TCR was recovered from a man aged 30 to 39 with HIV. The source material was unsorted PBMCs, sampled 0.7 years before starting antiretroviral therapy. The CDR3 spells CASKGAGLRSTEAFF. In DNA form, the CDR3 reads TGTGCCAGCAAGGGGGCAGGGTTGCGTAGCACTGAAGCTTTCTTT.